The 25 T cell receptor beta chains reported below all come from one sample, sequenced in a study of blood T cell repertoires in COVID-19 (dated by TCRdb to 2018 to 2020). Receptor libraries were prepared by the immunoSEQ multiplex PCR assay. TCRdb obtained this table from immuneACCESS and retained in-frame rearrangements with V and J assigned. These tables miss some clones; where compared with another copy, unresolved V genes account for less than half of the shortfall, and the remainder is unexplained. The table for this sample lists 150,000 to 200,000 clones; 94% of them were counted only once. The ten largest clones add up to approximately 0.69% of the sample. Sequenced input: peripheral blood. Receptor source: a man in his thirties or forties with COVID-19, enrolled during active disease.

The rearrangement links TRBV19 to TRBJ1-5; D is unresolved. CDR3 length equals 11 residues. Trimming stripped 7 bases from V and 9 bases from J, with 10 bases between. Germline V gives CDR1 LNHDA, CDR2 SQIVND (reference sequence). CDR3 residues: CASIGSGPQHF. The CDR3 DNA is TGTGCCAGTATTGGGAGTGGGCCCCAGCATTTT.

The CDR3 reads CASSLIYRGAKNIQYF. The DNA for the CDR3 is TGTGCCAGCAGCTTAATCTACAGGGGAGCCAAAAACATTCAGTACTTC. The rearrangement uses TRBV7-9 and TRBJ2-4; 7 bases match TRBD1. Germline trimming cut 2 bases from V and 0 bases from J; bases unmatched to any gene: 4. This CDR3 region has 16 residues. The V gene's germline CDR1 is SEHNR and CDR2 FQNEAQ (reference sequence). The full variable domain, completed using reference TRBV7-9 and TRBJ2-4, is DTGVSQNPRHKITKRGQNVTFRCDPISEHNRLYWYRQTLGQGPEFLTYFQNEAQLEKSRLLSDRFSAERPKGSFSTLEIQRTEQGDSAMYLCASSLIYRGAKNIQYFGAGTRLSVL.

With regard to this clone: This specimen includes other DNA sequences encoding the same CDR3. This chain joins TRBV19 and TRBJ1-1; D is uncertain. This CDR3 comprises 14 residues. With 3 bases removed from V and 2 bases from J, the gap between germline ends came to 10 bases. The germline gives CDR1 LNHDA, CDR2 SQIVND (reference sequence). The CDR3 loop reads CASSMEGGNTEAFF. The CDR3 nucleotides read TGTGCCAGTAGTATGGAGGGCGGAAACACTGAAGCTTTCTTT. Filled out from reference TRBV19 and TRBJ1-1, the complete variable domain reads DGGITQSPKYLFRKEGQNVTLSCEQNLNHDAMYWYRQDPGQGLRLIYYSQIVNDFQKGDIAEGYSVSREKKESFPLTVTSAQKNPTAFYLCASSMEGGNTEAFFGQGTRLTVV.

The rearrangement links TRBV5-5 to TRBJ2-1; TRBD2 aligns across 9 bases. CDR3 size: 17 residues. V was clipped by 1 base and J by 6 bases; unmatched bases: 11. CDR1 and CDR2 (germline): SGHKS, YYEKEE (reference sequence). The CDR3 sequence is CASSLSSASGNPNEQFF. The CDR3 coding sequence is TGTGCCAGCAGCTTGTCGTCGGCTAGCGGGAACCCCAATGAGCAGTTCTTC.

The gene calls are TRBV19 and TRBJ1-5; D gene uncertain. V gave up 7 bases and J gave up 8 bases, with 24 bases separating them. The CDR3 is made up of 16 amino acids. Germline assignment: CDR1 LNHDA and CDR2 SQIVND (reference sequence). CDR3 in amino acids: CASTERLLRPKEPQHF. The CDR3 nucleotides read TGTGCCAGTACCGAAAGGCTACTAAGGCCAAAAGAGCCCCAGCATTTT. Full variable domain (rest looked up from reference TRBV19 and TRBJ1-5): DGGITQSPKYLFRKEGQNVTLSCEQNLNHDAMYWYRQDPGQGLRLIYYSQIVNDFQKGDIAEGYSVSREKKESFPLTVTSAQKNPTAFYLCASTERLLRPKEPQHFGDGTRLSIL.

The J gene is TRBJ2-1, the V gene TRBV3-1 (or the pseudogene TRBV3-2); D unresolved. The germline gives CDR1 LGHDT, CDR2 YNNKEL (reference sequence). This CDR3 has 14 amino acids. V gave up 3 bases and J gave up 7 bases, with 13 bases separating them. The CDR3 DNA is TGTGCCAGCAGCCATCGGCAGACTGGTAATGAGCAGTTCTTC. Translated: CASSHRQTGNEQFF.

The CDR3: CASSGQVNQPQHF. The CDR3 DNA sequence: TGTGCCAGTAGTGGACAGGTTAATCAGCCCCAGCATTTT. The chain couples TRBV19 to TRBJ1-5; 7 bases fit TRBD1. The ends lost 5 bases at V and 4 bases at J; junction bases unmatched: 2. CDR1 is LNHDA and CDR2 is SQIVND in the germline V gene (reference sequence). The CDR3 runs 13 residues.

In its sample, this clone was seen once. The chain carries TRBV6-5 and TRBJ2-7; TRBD1 aligns across 8 bases. Germline-derived CDR1 and CDR2 are MNHEY and SVGAGI. There are 15 residues in the CDR3. V gave up 6 bases and J gave up 5 bases; unmatched junction bases: 12. Here the CDR3 DNA reads TGTGCCAGCAGAGCTAACATCCAGGGGGCCGACGAGCAGTACTTC. It specifies CASRANIQGADEQYF.

This chain connects TRBV6-5 to TRBJ2-7; D perhaps matches TRBD1 (6 bases). The ends were cut back, 6 bases at V and 2 bases at J, with 14 bases in the middle. CDR1 is MNHEY and CDR2 is SVGAGI in the germline V gene. The CDR3 covers 14 residues. CDR3 amino acids: CASRSGTYPYEQYF. CDR3 coding DNA: TGTGCCAGCAGATCCGGGACATACCCCTACGAGCAGTACTTC.

J is TRBJ2-6 and V is TRBV7-9; 12 bases align to TRBD2. The CDR3 covers 17 residues. J was trimmed by 10 bases and V by 5 bases; bases with no gene match: 12. The germline V gene encodes CDR1 SEHNR and CDR2 FQNEAQ (reference sequence). The CDR3 sequence is CASSPPTSGGLPNVLTF. The CDR3 nucleotides read TGTGCCAGCAGCCCCCCGACTAGCGGGGGCCTCCCAAACGTCCTGACTTTC.

This chain joins TRBV4-2 and TRBJ1-4, with no clear D. This CDR3 has 15 residues. Trimming cost V 4 bases and J 8 bases, with 17 bases left between them. Germline V lookup: CDR1 LGHNA, CDR2 YNFKEQ. DNA of the CDR3: TGTGCCAGCAGCCCAGCCGGGTCTGTTAACGAAAAACTGTTTTTT. This translates into CASSPAGSVNEKLFF.

CDR3: CASSEAGGNTIYF. The CDR3, as DNA: TGTGCCAGCAGTGAAGCGGGGGGAAACACCATATATTTT. V and J are TRBV27 and TRBJ1-3; D gene uncertain. Germline loops: CDR1 MNHEY, CDR2 SMNVEV (reference sequence). With 5 bases removed from V and 4 bases from J, the gap between germline ends came to 9 bases. The CDR3 sequence is 13 residues long.

CDR3 residues: CATSVPGLVGEQFF. CDR3 DNA sequence: TGTGCCACCTCGGTTCCGGGACTAGTAGGTGAGCAGTTCTTC. This rearrangement joins TRBV15 to TRBJ2-1, with 8 bases aligning to TRBD2. The CDR3 covers 14 residues. Germline V lookup: CDR1 LNHNV, CDR2 YYDKDF (reference sequence). Trimming at V came to 8 bases and at J to 9 bases, leaving 12 bases not matched to a gene.

The CDR3 nucleotides read TGTGCCAGCAGCCCCAGCGGGGGGGCCGCAGATACGCAGTATTTT. It encodes CASSPSGGAADTQYF. The gene calls are TRBV11-3 and TRBJ2-3, with 10 nucleotides matching TRBD2. With 5 bases clipped from V and 4 bases from J, the junction kept 6 bases outside the gene matches. There are 15 residues in the CDR3. Germline-derived CDR1 and CDR2 are SGHNT and YENEEA.

The rearrangement uses TRBV27 and TRBJ2-1; 10 nucleotides match TRBD2. The CDR3 runs 14 residues. After removal of 4 bases from V and 5 bases from J, the junction contained 2 bases not matched to a gene. Germline CDR1 is MNHEY and CDR2 is SMNVEV (reference sequence). CDR3 nucleotides: TGTGCCAGCAGTTCGGGACTAGCGAACAATGAGCAGTTCTTC. The encoded protein is CASSSGLANNEQFF.

The chain joins TRBV7-9 to TRBJ1-5; D possibly corresponds to TRBD1 (5 bases). The CDR3 consists of 14 residues. V was cut by 2 bases and J by 5 bases, with 10 bases left in between. Germline lookup yields CDR1 SEHNR and CDR2 FQNEAQ (reference sequence). The CDR3 spells CASSLRGGDQPQHF. The DNA for the CDR3 is TGTGCCAGCAGCTTAAGGGGCGGAGATCAGCCCCAGCATTTT.

The chain uses TRBV4-1 and TRBJ1-3, with D perhaps matching TRBD1 (5 bases). Germline V lookup: CDR1 MGHRA, CDR2 YSYEKL. CDR3 length: 15 residues. The germline V and J ends were trimmed by 0 bases and 4 bases, with 10 bases remaining between them. CDR3 residues: CASSQEGDIGNTIYF. CDR3 DNA: TGCGCCAGCAGCCAAGAAGGGGATATCGGAAACACCATATATTTT.

The rearrangement links TRBV2 to TRBJ1-5; TRBD1 matches at 8 bases. In germline, CDR1 is SNHLY, CDR2 FYNNEI. The CDR3 extends over 17 amino acids. With 5 bases clipped from V and 2 bases from J, the junction kept 11 bases outside the gene matches. As DNA, the CDR3 is TGTGCCAGCAGTCCTACCGGGACAGGTCTCCGCAATCAGCCCCAGCATTTT. This translates into CASSPTGTGLRNQPQHF. The variable domain in full, completed from reference TRBV2 and TRBJ1-5, reads EPEVTQTPSHQVTQMGQEVILRCVPISNHLYFYWYRQILGQKVEFLVSFYNNEISEKSEIFDDQFSVERPDGSNFTLKIRSTKLEDSAMYFCASSPTGTGLRNQPQHFGDGTRLSIL.

V gene TRBV12-3 or TRBV12-4 combines with J gene TRBJ2-3; D might be TRBD2 (6 bases). The V end was cut by 6 bases, the J end by 4 bases, with 11 bases between. This CDR3 has 13 amino acids. The CDR3 spells CASRGGGADTQYF. CDR3 nucleotide sequence: TGTGCCAGCAGGGGTGGAGGGGCAGATACGCAGTATTTT.

V gene TRBV18 combines with J gene TRBJ1-5, with unresolved D. The CDR3 totals 12 residues. Germline CDR1 reads KGHSH; CDR2 reads LQKENI. Trimming removed 2 bases at V and 4 bases at J, with 3 bases between. CDR3 in DNA: TGTGCCAGCTCACCAACAAATCAGCCCCAGCATTTT. Translated: CASSPTNQPQHF.

A word on this clone: This same CDR3 is encoded by further DNA sequences in the sample. The chain recombines TRBV30 with TRBJ1-2; no firm D call. In germline, CDR1 is GTSNPN, CDR2 SVGIG (reference sequence). Trimming pared 2 bases from V and 0 bases from J, leaving 4 bases between. The CDR3 has 12 residues. The DNA for the CDR3 is TGTGCCTGGAGTATCACTAACTATGGCTACACCTTC. Amino acids: CAWSITNYGYTF.

The chain carries TRBV30 and TRBJ1-6, with 8 nucleotides matching TRBD1. CDR3 length equals 17 residues. Germline V CDR1 and CDR2: GTSNPN, SVGIG (reference sequence). Trimming took 0 bases from V and 7 from J; bases not matched to a gene: 11. The chain's CDR3 is CAWSVYRTGRRNSPLHF. The CDR3 DNA reads TGTGCCTGGAGTGTATATCGGACAGGGAGGCGGAATTCACCCCTCCACTTT.

This chain uses TRBV29-1 with TRBJ2-1; TRBD1 is a possible D gene (5 bases). The V end was cut by 0 bases, the J end by 4 bases, with 16 bases between. The length of the CDR3 is 16 residues. Germline-derived CDR1 and CDR2 are SQVTM and ANQGSEA. For the CDR3, the DNA is TGCAGCGTTGAAGATCCCGACAGACAACTTTACAATGAGCAGTTCTTC. Its protein product is CSVEDPDRQLYNEQFF.

Turning to this clone: Relative to the germline gene, one junction end is altered; a read error may explain this. V gene TRBV29-1 combines with J gene TRBJ2-7; no clear D. The germline V gene has CDR1 SQVTM and CDR2 ANQGSEA. CDR3 length: 12 residues. The CDR3 region is CSVVVDSHEQYF. The DNA of the CDR3 is TGCAGCGTTGTGGTCGACTCCCACGAGCAGTACTTC.

V gene TRBV10-3 combines with J gene TRBJ2-3, with TRBD1 matching 7 bases. This CDR3 spans 17 amino acids. Germline V gives CDR1 ENHRY, CDR2 SYGVKD. J was trimmed by 3 bases and V by 2 bases; bases with no gene match: 11. This CDR3 reads CAISEDTTGTGTDTQYF. CDR3 coding DNA: TGTGCCATCAGTGAGGATACGACAGGGACGGGGACAGATACGCAGTATTTT.